These 9 T cell receptor beta chains share one sample of origin, sequenced in a study of T cell responses to AZD1222 COVID-19 vaccine (dated by TCRdb to the early 2020s). The time point label here, explained by the study, means: about 28 days (+/-7) after the second vaccine dose. This specimen's treatment or condition label, interpreted: meningococcal conjugate vaccine given as trial control. Receptors were amplified or captured by the immunoSEQ multiplex PCR assay. This is the immuneACCESS table as TCRdb keeps it, with only in-frame sequences that have V and J called. A part of the clones is gone; compared with another copy, unresolved V genes explain less than half, and the rest is unexplained. The sample has 100,000 to 150,000 clones on record, 80% to 95% of them singletons. The top ten constitute 4% to 4.5% of the sample. The specimen was peripheral blood, collected 28 days after the second dose of the MenACWY control vaccine. These receptors originate from an adult who received the MenACWY meningococcal vaccine as a control.

The V call is TRBV7-9, the J call TRBJ1-1, with D uncertain. Trimming pared 4 bases from V and 7 bases from J, leaving 16 bases between. CDR1 SEHNR and CDR2 FQNEAQ come from the germline V gene (reference sequence). This CDR3 spans 14 amino acids. The CDR3 DNA reads as TGTGCCAGCAGCTCGTACAGTGATTCCCTTGAAGCTTTCTTT. The encoded protein is CASSSYSDSLEAFF.

The sample holds one count of this clone. The chain uses TRBV5-8 and TRBJ2-7; 8 bases agree with TRBD1. Germline lookup yields CDR1 SGHTS and CDR2 YDEGEE. The length of the CDR3 is 15 residues. V was pared by 2 bases and J by 5 bases, with 9 bases of the junction left unmatched. CDR3 amino acids: CASSFDRGPANEQYF. The CDR3 DNA follows: TGTGCCAGCAGCTTCGACAGGGGACCGGCGAACGAGCAGTACTTC.

V and J are TRBV4-3 and TRBJ2-3; 8 bases are shared with TRBD2. J gave up 1 base and V 2 bases, and 5 bases lay outside the gene matches. CDR3 length equals 16 residues. CDR1 and CDR2 (germline): LGHNA, YSLEER. The CDR3: CASSQSAGERTDTQYF. Here the CDR3 DNA reads TGCGCCAGCAGCCAATCAGCGGGGGAGCGCACAGATACGCAGTATTTT.

This sequence joins TRBV6-5 and TRBJ1-1; a possible D gene is TRBD1 (5 bases). The V and J ends lost 7 bases and 5 bases respectively, with 17 bases between them. The CDR3 totals 14 residues. CDR1 and CDR2 (germline): MNHEY, SVGAGI. The CDR3 nucleotides are TGTGCCAGCAAAGCGGGGCAGTACGTAACTGAAGCTTTCTTT. Protein: CASKAGQYVTEAFF.

This chain uses TRBV6-6 with TRBJ2-2; weak D call: TRBD2 (5 bases). Trimming took 6 bases from V and 4 from J, leaving 6 bases between them. Germline lookup yields CDR1 MNHNY and CDR2 SVGAGI (reference sequence). The CDR3 has 12 residues. CDR3 region: CASRAGTGELFF. As DNA, the CDR3 is TGTGCCAGCAGGGCGGGCACCGGGGAGCTGTTTTTT.

The rearrangement joins TRBV7-8 to TRBJ2-7; D perhaps matches TRBD2 (6 bases). V was clipped by 1 base and J by 1 base, with 14 bases between them. Germline values: CDR1 SGHVS, CDR2 FQNEAQ. The length of the CDR3 is 16 residues. The CDR3 DNA reads TGTGCCAGCAGCTTAGTGCCGGGGGTTTCTTCCTACGAGCAGTACTTC. Its translation is CASSLVPGVSSYEQYF.

V and J are TRBV14 and TRBJ1-2; D gene ambiguous. Deletions cut 1 base from V and 2 bases from J, with 11 bases between. There are 15 residues in the CDR3. Germline loops: CDR1 SGHDN, CDR2 FVKESK. In DNA, the CDR3 is TGTGCCAGCAGCCAAGTTTCGGGCTTGAACTATGGCTACACCTTC. Its protein is CASSQVSGLNYGYTF. Filled out from reference TRBV14 and TRBJ1-2, the complete variable domain reads EAGVTQFPSHSVIEKGQTVTLRCDPISGHDNLYWYRRVMGKEIKFLLHFVKESKQDESGMPNNRFLAERTGGTYSTLKVQPAELEDSGVYFCASSQVSGLNYGYTFGSGTRLTVV.

This chain connects TRBV6-5 to TRBJ1-2, with D unclear. The ends were cut back, 3 bases at V and 4 bases at J, with 15 bases in the middle. CDR1 and CDR2 (germline): MNHEY, SVGAGI. The CDR3 covers 15 residues. CDR3 residues: CASSYSAGFTYGYTF. CDR3 DNA sequence: TGTGCCAGCAGTTATTCGGCGGGTTTTACCTATGGCTACACCTTC.

The J gene is TRBJ2-3, the V gene TRBV6-2 or TRBV6-3; the D is unclear. V was trimmed by 5 bases and J by 6 bases, leaving 9 bases between them. Germline V lookup: CDR1 MNHEY, CDR2 SVGEGT. The CDR3 is 12 amino acids. Here the CDR3 reads CASSNQGDTQYF. CDR3 DNA: TGTGCCAGCAGTAACCAAGGGGATACGCAGTATTTT.